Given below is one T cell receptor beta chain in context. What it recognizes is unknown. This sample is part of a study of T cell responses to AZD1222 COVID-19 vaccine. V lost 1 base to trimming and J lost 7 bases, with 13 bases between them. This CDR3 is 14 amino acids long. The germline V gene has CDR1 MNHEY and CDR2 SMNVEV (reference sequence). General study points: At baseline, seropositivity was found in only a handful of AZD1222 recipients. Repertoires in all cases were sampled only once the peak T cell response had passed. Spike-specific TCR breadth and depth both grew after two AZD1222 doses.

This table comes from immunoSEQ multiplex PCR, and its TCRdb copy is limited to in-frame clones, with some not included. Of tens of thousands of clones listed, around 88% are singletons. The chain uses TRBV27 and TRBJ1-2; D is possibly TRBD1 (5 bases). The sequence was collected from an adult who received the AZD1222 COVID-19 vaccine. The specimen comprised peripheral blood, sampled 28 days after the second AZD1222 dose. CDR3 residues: CASSLFGPRGGYTF. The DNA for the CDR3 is TGTGCCAGCAGTTTATTTGGACCGAGGGGTGGCTACACCTTC.